What follows describes a single T cell receptor beta chain. The antigen remains unidentified. This CDR3 has 15 amino acids. V was pared by 0 bases and J by 7 bases, with 10 bases between. CDR1 and CDR2 from the germline V gene are LNHNV and YYDKDF (reference sequence). MiXCR was run by TCRdb on the RT-PCR reads, yielding one entry per CDR3 protein. This table has approximately 520,000 distinct CDR3 sequences, 16% appearing once. This sample was included in a study of response to subunit inactivated influenza vaccine. Findings and limits, study-wide: Authors suggested that a seasonal influenza vaccination recruits few new T cells each time.

The specimen was CD4+ T cells sorted from PBMCs, collected 23 to 25 months after vaccination. This receptor was identified in a man aged 45-69 years who received an inactivated influenza vaccine. The V gene is TRBV15, the J gene TRBJ1-6, with a tentative D call TRBD1 (6 bases). The CDR3 DNA sequence: TGTGCCACCAGCAGAGAATGGACAGAGAATTCACCCCTCCACTTT. Protein sequence: CATSREWTENSPLHF.